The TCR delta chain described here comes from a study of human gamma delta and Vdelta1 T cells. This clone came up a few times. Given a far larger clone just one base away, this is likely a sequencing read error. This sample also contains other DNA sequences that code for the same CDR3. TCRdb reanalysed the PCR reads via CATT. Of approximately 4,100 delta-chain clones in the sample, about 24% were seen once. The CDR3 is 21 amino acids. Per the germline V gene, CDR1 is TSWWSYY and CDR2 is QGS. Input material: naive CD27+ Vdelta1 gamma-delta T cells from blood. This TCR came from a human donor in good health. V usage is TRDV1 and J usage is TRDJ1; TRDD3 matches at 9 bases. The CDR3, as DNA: TGTGCCCTTGGGGAATCCTCCCTCCGGACGTGGGGGATATGGGACACCGATAAACTCATCTTT. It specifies CALGESSLRTWGIWDTDKLIF.